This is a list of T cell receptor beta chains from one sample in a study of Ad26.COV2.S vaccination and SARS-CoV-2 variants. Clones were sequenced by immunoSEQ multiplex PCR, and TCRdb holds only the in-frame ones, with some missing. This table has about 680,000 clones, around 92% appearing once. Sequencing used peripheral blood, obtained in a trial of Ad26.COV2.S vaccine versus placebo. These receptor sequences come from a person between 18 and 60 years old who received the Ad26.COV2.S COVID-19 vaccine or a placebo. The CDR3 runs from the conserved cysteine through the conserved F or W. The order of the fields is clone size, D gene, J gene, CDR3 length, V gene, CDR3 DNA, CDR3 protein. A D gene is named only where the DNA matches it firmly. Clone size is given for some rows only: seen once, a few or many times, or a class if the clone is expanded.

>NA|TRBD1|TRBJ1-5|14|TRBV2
TGTGCCAGCGGGAGGACAGGGGGCAATCAGCCCCAGCATTTT
CASGRTGGNQPQHF
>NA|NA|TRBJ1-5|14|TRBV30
TGTGCCTGGAGTAAGAAGGGTGACAATCAGCCCCAGCATTTT
CAWSKKGDNQPQHF
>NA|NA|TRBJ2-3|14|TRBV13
TGTGCCAGCAGCTTGGGAGGTAGCACAGATACGCAGTATTTT
CASSLGGSTDTQYF
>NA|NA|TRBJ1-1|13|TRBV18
TGTGCCAGCTCACGGGGGCCGAACACTGAAGCTTTCTTT
CASSRGPNTEAFF
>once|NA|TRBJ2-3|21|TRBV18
TGTGCCAGCTCACCCCTTTACGGAGGTCTAGCCCTGGGCCGTTACACAGATACGCAGTATTTT
CASSPLYGGLALGRYTDTQYF
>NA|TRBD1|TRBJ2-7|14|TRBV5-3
TGTGCCAGAAGCCAGGGACAGGGCTCCTACGAGCAGTACTTC
CARSQGQGSYEQYF
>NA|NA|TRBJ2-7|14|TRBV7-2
TGTGCCAGCAGCTTAGGTAGTCTCAACCTCGAGCAGTACTTC
CASSLGSLNLEQYF
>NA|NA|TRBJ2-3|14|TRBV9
TGTGCCAGCAGCGTAGTCGGGGGCACAGATACGCAGTATTTT
CASSVVGGTDTQYF
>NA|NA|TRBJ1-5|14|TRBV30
TGTGCCTGGAGTGTACTAGACGGCAATCAGCCCCAGCATTTT
CAWSVLDGNQPQHF
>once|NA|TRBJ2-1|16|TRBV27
TGTGCCAGCAGGCCCGCTCGGGACCACTCCTACAATGAGCAGTTCTTC
CASRPARDHSYNEQFF
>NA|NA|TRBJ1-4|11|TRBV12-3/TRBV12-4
TGTGCCAGCAGTTTAGGTGGGAAACTGTTTTTT
CASSLGGKLFF
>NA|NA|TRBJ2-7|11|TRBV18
TGTGCCAGCTCACCAGTCCACGAGCAGTACTTC
CASSPVHEQYF
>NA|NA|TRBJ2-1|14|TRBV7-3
TGTGCCAGCAGCCCCCAGGGCAGGGGCAATGAGCAGTTCTTC
CASSPQGRGNEQFF
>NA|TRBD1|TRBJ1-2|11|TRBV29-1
TGCAGCGCGACAGGGGGACCTGGCTACACCTTC
CSATGGPGYTF
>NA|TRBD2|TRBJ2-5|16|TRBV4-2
TGTGCCAGCAGCCAGACCGGGACTAGCGGGAGGGGGACCCAGTACTTC
CASSQTGTSGRGTQYF
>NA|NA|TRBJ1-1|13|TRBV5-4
TGTGCCAGCAGATACCAGGGTAACACTGAAGCTTTCTTT
CASRYQGNTEAFF
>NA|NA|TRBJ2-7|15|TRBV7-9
TGTGCCAGCAGCTTCCCCGGGACAAGGGCGTACGAGCAGTACTTC
CASSFPGTRAYEQYF
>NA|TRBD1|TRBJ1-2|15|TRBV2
TGTGCCAGCAGGTTCCCGGGACAGGGGGCGCAGGGCTACACCTTC
CASRFPGQGAQGYTF
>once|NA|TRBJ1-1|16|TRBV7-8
TGTGCCAGCAGCTTAGCGCCGGTGACTGATCACACTGAAGCTTTCTTT
CASSLAPVTDHTEAFF
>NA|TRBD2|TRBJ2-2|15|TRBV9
TGTGCCAGCAGCGTAGCTTGGACTAGCACCGGGGAGCTGTTTTTT
CASSVAWTSTGELFF
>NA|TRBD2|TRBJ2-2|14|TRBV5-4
TGTGCCAGCAGCTTGGGAGCGGGGTCCGGGGAGCTGTTTTTT
CASSLGAGSGELFF
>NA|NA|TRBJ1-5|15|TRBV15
TGTGCCACCAGCAGAGAAGGGGGTAGCAATCAGCCCCAGCATTTT
CATSREGGSNQPQHF